A selection of T cell receptor beta chains follows, all from one sample in a study of human T cells and chemical hapten exposure. Using its own MiXCR run on the RACE reads, TCRdb lists one record per CDR3 protein. Counted here are 55,000 to 80,000 distinct CDR3 sequences, about 11% occurring once; the ten biggest clones make up approximately 2.2%. Sequences were derived from whole blood, sampled in connection with sensitization to the hapten diphenylcyclopropenone (DPC). These receptor sequences come from a woman aged 25 to 39 with alopecia areata. Some clones in this sample may be carry-over from other donors' samples. The CDR3 runs from the conserved cysteine through the conserved F or W. The D gene is left open where the match is weak. Expanded clones get a size class; other rows say once, few or many, or leave the size out.

D,V,J,size,length,CDR3
-,TRBV12-5,TRBJ2-3,-,14,CASGQGPGPDTQYF
-,TRBV18,TRBJ2-1,many,13,CASSPPGVNEQFF
-,TRBV20-1,TRBJ2-3,-,13,CSARLSPTDTQYF
TRBD2,TRBV12-3/TRBV12-4,TRBJ2-1,few,21,CASSGAVTRTTGTNSYNEQFF
TRBD1,TRBV6-1,TRBJ2-1,many,14,CASTGQGMSNEQFF
TRBD1,TRBV5-6,TRBJ2-7,-,15,CASSSAGTGNYEQYF
TRBD1,TRBV6-5,TRBJ2-2,-,17,CASSYQTGTGNTGELFF
-,TRBV6-6,TRBJ2-1,few,18,CASSYSTGFAGERNEQFF
-,TRBV28,TRBJ2-7,many,15,CASSLRVGGAYEQYF
TRBD1,TRBV4-3,TRBJ1-1,few,14,CASSQVDRDTEAFF
TRBD1,TRBV29-1,TRBJ1-4,-,12,CSVARGQEKLFF
TRBD1,TRBV19,TRBJ1-5,few,19,CASSITPTGVYLSNQPQHF
-,TRBV7-2,TRBJ1-6,-,16,CASSLTTGPSPSPLHF
-,TRBV3-1,TRBJ1-5,few,12,CASSQVRGPQHF
-,TRBV7-9,TRBJ2-5,few,16,CASTHRQGVIQETQYF
-,TRBV2,TRBJ2-1,-,12,CASSALGSEQFF
-,TRBV6-2/TRBV6-3,TRBJ2-1,many,15,CASSYFGPNYNEQFF
-,TRBV5-1,TRBJ1-5,once,13,CASSFVSQGPQHF
-,TRBV6-2/TRBV6-3,TRBJ2-1,many,13,CASSGGADNEQFF
-,TRBV7-6,TRBJ1-2,few,16,CASSPLATKNNYGYTF
TRBD1,TRBV5-1,TRBJ2-2,-,16,CASSLPGQGATGELFF
-,TRBV6-2/TRBV6-3,TRBJ1-5,-,14,CASTWAGGNQPQHF
-,TRBV7-2,TRBJ2-2,-,16,CASSLVYRGYAGELFF
TRBD2,TRBV12-3/TRBV12-4,TRBJ2-7,few,17,CASSLLAGGSRAPEQYF
TRBD1,TRBV5-1,TRBJ2-1,-,15,CASSTGGLGYNEQFF
-,TRBV4-2,TRBJ2-4,-,14,CASRPENPPGIQYF
TRBD1,TRBV7-2,TRBJ2-7,-,14,CASSPDRALGEQYF
-,TRBV6-1,TRBJ1-5,-,12,CASSDLDQPQHF
-,TRBV18,TRBJ1-1,-,15,CASSPLDGELTEAFF
-,TRBV21-1,TRBJ1-3,few,17,CASSVGTGSFYSNTIYF
-,TRBV7-8,TRBJ2-7,-,14,CASTGGAGPYEQYF
-,TRBV28,TRBJ1-1,many,13,CASGFSLSTEAFF
-,TRBV28,TRBJ2-5,-,15,CASSKIGGRQETQYF
-,TRBV3-1,TRBJ2-5,-,13,CASSQGLMETQYF
-,TRBV14,TRBJ1-6,few,14,CASSQGLYNSPLHF
-,TRBV7-2,TRBJ2-5,-,13,CASSLTAGKTQYF
-,TRBV7-2,TRBJ2-7,-,19,CASSRRTEQRIGQGGEQYF
-,TRBV30,TRBJ1-4,few,12,CAWGQTNEKLFF
TRBD2,TRBV3-1,TRBJ2-3,many,19,CASSPPWGGTSGSTDTQYF
-,TRBV5-5,TRBJ1-1,many,14,CASSHRAMNTEAFF
-,TRBV20-1,TRBJ2-3,few,16,CSARDYSGFWTDTQYF
TRBD2,TRBV4-2,TRBJ2-1,many,18,CASSQDPGLAGAYNEQFF
-,TRBV6-2/TRBV6-3,TRBJ1-5,few,13,CASSYSNNQPQHF
-,TRBV25-1,TRBJ1-1,-,13,CASSGVGFTEAFF
TRBD2,TRBV7-2,TRBJ2-3,few,15,CASSLGRLAEDTQYF
-,TRBV6-1,TRBJ1-5,few,17,CASSEALPGASHQPQHF
-,TRBV20-1,TRBJ2-7,many,12,CSARASVDEQYF
-,TRBV20-1,TRBJ2-7,-,14,CSASLGGRSYEQYF
-,TRBV6-5,TRBJ1-1,-,16,CASSYSPLQGNTEAFF
-,TRBV7-9,TRBJ1-1,many,13,CASVGSGTTEAFF